This T cell receptor beta chain stems from a study of cytomegalovirus exposure and HLA in healthy donors. Notes on the study in general: Researchers reported in a later analysis that a missense DCLRE1C variant was tied to TCR beta V- and J-gene trimming. Productive status was seen about 90% or about 30% of the time for most TCR beta V segments in an earlier analysis.

The primer mix had 60 Vbeta and 13 Jbeta primers. Assay used: immunoSEQ multiplex PCR; TCRdb lists only in-frame clones, some missing. The sample lists approximately 120,000 clones, 78% occurring once. This clone occurred a few times. What it recognizes is unknown. Trimming left V 9 bases short and J 8 bases short, with 8 bases between. Germline loops: CDR1 SEHNR, CDR2 FQNEAQ (reference sequence). The CDR3 has 10 amino acids. The sequencing sample was made of PBMCs. The V call is TRBV7-9, the J call TRBJ2-1; D call uncertain. The TCR originated in a woman aged 40 to 50 in good health and CMV-seronegative. The CDR3 DNA follows: TGTGCCAGTAGTCGGTATGAGCAGTTCTTC. It translates to CASSRYEQFF.